The present TCR beta chain was sequenced within a study of beta chain features in type 1 diabetes. Via the markers CD45RO/CCR7/CD25/CD127/CD95/CD27, stem cell-like memory, regulatory, central memory and naive CD4+ cells were sorted. Germline V CDR1 and CDR2: SGHNT, YENEEA. CDR3 length: 16 residues. V shed 0 bases and J 4 bases; nucleotides not matched to a gene: 3. Since all of the isolated RNA was reverse transcribed, expressed TCRB transcripts were what got sequenced. Clones were read by immunoSEQ multiplex PCR, and TCRdb kept only the in-frame ones, dropping some. The data contain about 140,000 clones, 6.9% of them singletons.

The sequence was obtained from a woman aged 25 to 39 in good health. The chain uses TRBV11-3 and TRBJ2-1; 10 bases align to TRBD2. The sequencing sample was made of central memory CD4+ T cells from blood. The CDR3 loop reads CASSLDGTSAYNEQFF. In DNA, the CDR3 is TGTGCCAGCAGCTTAGATGGGACTAGCGCGTACAATGAGCAGTTCTTC.